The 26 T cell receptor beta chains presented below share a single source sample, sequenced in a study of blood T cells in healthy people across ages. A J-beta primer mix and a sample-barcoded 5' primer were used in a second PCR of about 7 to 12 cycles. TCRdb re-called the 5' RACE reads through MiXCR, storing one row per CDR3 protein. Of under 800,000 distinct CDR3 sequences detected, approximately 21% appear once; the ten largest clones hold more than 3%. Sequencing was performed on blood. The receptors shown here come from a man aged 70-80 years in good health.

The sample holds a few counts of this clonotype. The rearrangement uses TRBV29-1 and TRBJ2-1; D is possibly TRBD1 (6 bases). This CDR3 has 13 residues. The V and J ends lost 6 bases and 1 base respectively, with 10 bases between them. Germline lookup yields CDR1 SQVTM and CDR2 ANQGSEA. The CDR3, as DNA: TGCAGCGTAGGACAGATGTCCTACAATGAGCAGTTCTTC. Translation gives CSVGQMSYNEQFF.

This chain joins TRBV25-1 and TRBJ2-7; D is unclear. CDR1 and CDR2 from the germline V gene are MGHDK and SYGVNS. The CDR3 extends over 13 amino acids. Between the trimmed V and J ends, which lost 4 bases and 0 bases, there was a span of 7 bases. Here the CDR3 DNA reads TGTGCCAGCAGTGCCCAGGACTCCTACGAGCAGTACTTC. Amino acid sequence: CASSAQDSYEQYF.

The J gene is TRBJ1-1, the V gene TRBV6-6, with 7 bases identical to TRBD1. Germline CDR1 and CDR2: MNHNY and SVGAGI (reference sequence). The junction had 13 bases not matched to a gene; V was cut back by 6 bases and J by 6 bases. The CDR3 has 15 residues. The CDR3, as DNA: TGTGCCAGCAGACCCCAAAACAGGGGTGACCCTGAAGCTTTCTTT. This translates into CASRPQNRGDPEAFF.

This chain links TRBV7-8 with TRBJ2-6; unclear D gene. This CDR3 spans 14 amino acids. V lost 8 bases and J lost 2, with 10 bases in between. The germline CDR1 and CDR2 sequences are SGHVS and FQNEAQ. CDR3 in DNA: TGTGCCAGCCAGCTTGACCCTGGGGCCAACGTCCTGACTTTC. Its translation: CASQLDPGANVLTF. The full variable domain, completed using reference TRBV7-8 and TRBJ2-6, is GAGVSQSPRYKVAKRGQDVALRCDPISGHVSLFWYQQALGQGPEFLTYFQNEAQLDKSGLPSDRFFAERPEGSVSTLKIQRTQQEDSAVYLCASQLDPGANVLTFGAGSRLTVL.

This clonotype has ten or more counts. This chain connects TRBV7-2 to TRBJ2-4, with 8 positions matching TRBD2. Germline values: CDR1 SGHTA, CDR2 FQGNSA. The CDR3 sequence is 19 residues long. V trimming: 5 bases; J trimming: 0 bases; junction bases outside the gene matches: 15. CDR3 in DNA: TGTGCCAGCAGCCTAGGAGCGGGAGCCTCAGACTTAGCCAAAAACATTCAGTACTTC. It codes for CASSLGAGASDLAKNIQYF.

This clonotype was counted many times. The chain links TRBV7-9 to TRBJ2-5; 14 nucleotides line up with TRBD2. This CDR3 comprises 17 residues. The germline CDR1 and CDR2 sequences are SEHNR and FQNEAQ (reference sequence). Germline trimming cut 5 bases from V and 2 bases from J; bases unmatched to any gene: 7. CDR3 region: CASSIPTSGRGQETQYF. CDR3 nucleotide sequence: TGTGCCAGCAGCATACCGACTAGCGGGAGGGGGCAAGAGACCCAGTACTTC.

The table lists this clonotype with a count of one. The CDR3 here is CSAPVGGGLNTEAFF. Here the CDR3 DNA reads TGCAGTGCGCCGGTGGGTGGGGGCCTGAACACTGAAGCTTTCTTT. The genes are TRBV20-1 and TRBJ1-1; perhaps TRBD1 as D (6 bases). The CDR3 runs 15 residues. CDR1 is DFQATT, CDR2 SNEGSKA, per germline (reference sequence). V was shortened by 6 bases and J by 0 bases, with 17 bases between the two germline ends.

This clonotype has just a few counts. CDR3 protein: CASSTPAQAFF. The CDR3 DNA sequence: TGTGCCAGCAGCACCCCGGCTCAAGCTTTCTTT. The rearrangement links TRBV28 to TRBJ1-1; D is unclear. V dropped 6 bases and J dropped 9 bases, with 11 bases sitting between them. CDR1 is MDHEN and CDR2 is SYDVKM in the germline V gene. This CDR3 contains 11 residues.

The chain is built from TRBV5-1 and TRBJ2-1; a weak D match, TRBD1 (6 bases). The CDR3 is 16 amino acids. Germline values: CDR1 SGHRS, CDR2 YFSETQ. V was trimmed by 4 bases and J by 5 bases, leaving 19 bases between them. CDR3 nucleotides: TGCGCCAGCAGCGTACAGGGCCCTGGGTGGGACAATGAGCAGTTCTTC. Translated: CASSVQGPGWDNEQFF. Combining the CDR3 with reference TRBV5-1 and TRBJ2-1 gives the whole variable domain KAGVTQTPRYLIKTRGQQVTLSCSPISGHRSVSWYQQTPGQGLQFLFEYFSETQRNKGNFPGRFSGRQFSNSRSEMNVSTLELGDSALYLCASSVQGPGWDNEQFFGPGTRLTVL.

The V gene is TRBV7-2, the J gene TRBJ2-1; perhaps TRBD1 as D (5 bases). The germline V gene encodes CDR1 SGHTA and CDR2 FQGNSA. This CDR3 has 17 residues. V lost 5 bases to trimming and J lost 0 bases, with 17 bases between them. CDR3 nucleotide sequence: TGTGCCAGCAGCCAAAACTTGGGGCAGAGCTCCTACAATGAGCAGTTCTTC. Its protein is CASSQNLGQSSYNEQFF.

DNA of the CDR3: TGTGCCAGCAGTTCTCGGTCCATCCACCAAGAGACCCAGTACTTC. This codes for CASSSRSIHQETQYF. The chain carries TRBV28 and TRBJ2-5; D unclear. V shed 4 bases and J shed 0 bases, with 12 bases lying between them. The CDR3 is made up of 15 amino acids. Germline values: CDR1 MDHEN, CDR2 SYDVKM. Based on the CDR3 plus reference TRBV28 and TRBJ2-5, the full variable domain is DVKVTQSSRYLVKRTGEKVFLECVQDMDHENMFWYRQDPGLGLRLIYFSYDVKMKEKGDIPEGYSVSREKKERFSLILESASTNQTSMYLCASSSRSIHQETQYFGPGTRLLVL.

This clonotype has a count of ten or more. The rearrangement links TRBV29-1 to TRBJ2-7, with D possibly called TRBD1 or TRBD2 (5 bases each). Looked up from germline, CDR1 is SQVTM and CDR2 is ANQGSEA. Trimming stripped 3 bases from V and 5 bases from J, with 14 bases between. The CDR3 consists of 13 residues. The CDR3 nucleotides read TGCAGCGTTGAGGCCGGGACGAGGGACGAGCAGTACTTC. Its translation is CSVEAGTRDEQYF.

The CDR3 here is CSASGPGTPNYNEQFF. The DNA for the CDR3 is TGCAGTGCTAGTGGCCCCGGGACGCCGAACTACAATGAGCAGTTCTTC. This chain uses TRBV20-1 with TRBJ2-1; D may match TRBD1 or TRBD2 (5 bases each). The CDR3 has 16 residues. CDR1 and CDR2 (germline): DFQATT, SNEGSKA (reference sequence). V was trimmed by 3 bases and J by 3 bases, leaving 18 bases between them.

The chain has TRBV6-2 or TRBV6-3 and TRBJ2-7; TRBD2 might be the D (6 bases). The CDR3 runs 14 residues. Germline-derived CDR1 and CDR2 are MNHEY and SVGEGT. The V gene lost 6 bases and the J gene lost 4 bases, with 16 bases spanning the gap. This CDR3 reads CASSTEGGNYEQYF. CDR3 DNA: TGTGCCAGCAGCACAGAGGGCGGGAATTACGAGCAGTACTTC.

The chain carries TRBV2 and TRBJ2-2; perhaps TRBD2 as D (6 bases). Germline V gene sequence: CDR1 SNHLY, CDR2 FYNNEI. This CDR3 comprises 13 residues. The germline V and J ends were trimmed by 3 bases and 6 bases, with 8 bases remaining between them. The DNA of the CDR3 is TGTGCCAGCAGTGAGGCGGGGCCCGGGGAGCTGTTTTTT. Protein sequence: CASSEAGPGELFF. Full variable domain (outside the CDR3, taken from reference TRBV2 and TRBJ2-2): EPEVTQTPSHQVTQMGQEVILRCVPISNHLYFYWYRQILGQKVEFLVSFYNNEISEKSEIFDDQFSVERPDGSNFTLKIRSTKLEDSAMYFCASSEAGPGELFFGEGSRLTVL.

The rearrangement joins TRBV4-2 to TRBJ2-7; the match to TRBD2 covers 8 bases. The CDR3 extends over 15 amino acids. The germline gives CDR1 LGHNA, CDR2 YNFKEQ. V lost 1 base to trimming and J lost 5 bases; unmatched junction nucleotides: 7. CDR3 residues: CASSQGSTSANEQYV. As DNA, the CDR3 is TGTGCCAGCAGCCAAGGGTCGACTAGCGCAAACGAGCAGTACGTC.

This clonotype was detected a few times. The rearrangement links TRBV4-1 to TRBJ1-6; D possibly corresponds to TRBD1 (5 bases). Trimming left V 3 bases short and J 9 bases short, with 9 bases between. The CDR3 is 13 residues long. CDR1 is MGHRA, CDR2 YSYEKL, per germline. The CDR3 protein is CASSQTAVSPLHF. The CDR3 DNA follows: TGCGCCAGCAGCCAGACAGCGGTTTCACCCCTCCACTTT.

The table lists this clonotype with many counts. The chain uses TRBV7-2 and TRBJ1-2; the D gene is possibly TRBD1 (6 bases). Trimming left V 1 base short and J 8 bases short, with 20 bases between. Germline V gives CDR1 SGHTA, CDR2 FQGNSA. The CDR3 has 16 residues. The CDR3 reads CASSLGLGQSKRGYTF. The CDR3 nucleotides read TGTGCCAGCAGCTTAGGACTGGGACAATCAAAAAGAGGCTACACCTTC.

Here the CDR3 DNA reads TGTGCCAGCTCCCGCCCCGGGACAGGGAACACAGATACGCAGTATTTT. Translating it yields CASSRPGTGNTDTQYF. The V and J genes are TRBV28 and TRBJ2-3, with TRBD1 matching over 9 bases. Per the germline V gene, CDR1 is MDHEN and CDR2 is SYDVKM. The CDR3 sequence is 16 residues long. The V and J ends lost 8 bases and 2 bases, in that order; junction bases with no gene match: 11.

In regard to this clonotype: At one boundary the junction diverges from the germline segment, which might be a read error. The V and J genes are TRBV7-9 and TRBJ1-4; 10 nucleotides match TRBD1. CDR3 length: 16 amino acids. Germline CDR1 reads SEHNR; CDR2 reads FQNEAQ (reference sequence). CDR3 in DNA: TGTGCCAGCGGCTTCTCCGGGACAGGGGAAGAAGAAAAACTGTTTTTT. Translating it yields CASGFSGTGEEEKLFF.

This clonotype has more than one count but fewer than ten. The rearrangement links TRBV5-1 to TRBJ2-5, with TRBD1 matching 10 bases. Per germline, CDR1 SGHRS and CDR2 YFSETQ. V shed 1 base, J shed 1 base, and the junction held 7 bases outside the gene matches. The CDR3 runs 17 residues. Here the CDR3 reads CASSLSPRTGGQETQYF. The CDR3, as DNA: TGCGCCAGCAGCTTGTCTCCTCGGACAGGGGGCCAAGAGACCCAGTACTTC.

This CDR3 is CASSLVRPGRDNEQFF. CDR3 bases: TGTGCCAGCAGTTTAGTCCGGCCGGGAAGGGACAATGAGCAGTTCTTC. The chain has TRBV12-3 or TRBV12-4 and TRBJ2-1, with D maybe TRBD2 (5 bases). This CDR3 contains 16 residues. V was pared by 1 base and J by 5 bases, with 15 bases between.

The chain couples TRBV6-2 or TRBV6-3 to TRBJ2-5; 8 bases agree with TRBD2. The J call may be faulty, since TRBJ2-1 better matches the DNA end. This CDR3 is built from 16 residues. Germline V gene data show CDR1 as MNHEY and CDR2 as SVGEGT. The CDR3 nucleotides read TGTGCCAGCAGTTACCGCGCTAGCGGGCCCCTTGGGGAGCAGTTCTTC. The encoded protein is CASSYRASGPLGEQFF.

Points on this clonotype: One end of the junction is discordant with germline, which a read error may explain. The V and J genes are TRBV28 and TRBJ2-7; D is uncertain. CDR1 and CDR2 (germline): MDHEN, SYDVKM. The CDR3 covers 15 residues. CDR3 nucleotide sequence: TGTGCCAGCAGTTTTTCCGTCCCCCGCACCTACGAGCAGCACTTC. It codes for CASSFSVPRTYEQHF. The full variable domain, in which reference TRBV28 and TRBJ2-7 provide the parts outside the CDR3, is DVKVTQSSRYLVKRTGEKVFLECVQDMDHENMFWYRQDPGLGLRLIYFSYDVKMKEKGDIPEGYSVSREKKERFSLILESASTNQTSMYLCASSFSVPRTYEQHFGPGTRLTVT.

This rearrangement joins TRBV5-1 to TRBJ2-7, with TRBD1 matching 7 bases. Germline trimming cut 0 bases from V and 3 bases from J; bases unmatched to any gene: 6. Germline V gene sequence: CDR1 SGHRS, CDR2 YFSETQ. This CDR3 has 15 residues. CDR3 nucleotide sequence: TGCGCCAGCAGCTTGGGTGACAGGGAGTTCTACGAGCAGTACTTC. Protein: CASSLGDREFYEQYF.

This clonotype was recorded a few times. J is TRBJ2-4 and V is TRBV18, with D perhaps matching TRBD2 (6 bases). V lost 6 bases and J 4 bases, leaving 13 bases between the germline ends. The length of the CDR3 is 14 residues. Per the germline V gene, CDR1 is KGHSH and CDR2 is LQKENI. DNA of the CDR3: TGTGCCAGCTCTTTTCCCGGGGGAAAAAACATTCAGTACTTC. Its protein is CASSFPGGKNIQYF.